A selection of T cell receptor beta chains follows, all from one sample in a study of cytotoxic CD8 clonotypes in ibrutinib-treated CLL. Sequenced by immunoSEQ multiplex PCR; TCRdb stores in-frame clones only, minus some. This table has 9,500 to 15,000 clones, approximately 67% appearing once. This specimen was PBMCs, taken before ibrutinib treatment. The source of these receptors is a human donor with chronic lymphocytic leukemia. Each CDR3 is given with its conserved first and last residue. The order of the fields is V gene, CDR3 length, clone size, J gene, D gene, CDR3 DNA, CDR3 protein. A D gene is named only where the DNA matches it firmly. Some rows mark clone size as missing; the rest say once, few, many or name a class of expanded clone.

>TRBV6-6|14|few|TRBJ2-3|-
TGTGCCAGCAGTTACCCGGCAGGCACAGATACGCAGTATTTT
CASSYPAGTDTQYF
>TRBV11-2|15|-|TRBJ2-3|-
TGTGCCAGCAGCCCCCATCTACCGGGGTCGGGTACGCAGTATTTT
CASSPHLPGSGTQYF
>TRBV2|12|-|TRBJ2-7|-
TGTGCCAGCAGTCCCCTTACCTACGAGCAGTACTTC
CASSPLTYEQYF
>TRBV6-5|12|once|TRBJ2-7|-
TGTGCCAGGGTACTTTCCGGGGACGAGCAGTACTTC
CARVLSGDEQYF
>TRBV28|13|-|TRBJ2-5|-
TGTGCCAGCAGTTTAGCCGGGGGAGAGACCCAGTACTTC
CASSLAGGETQYF
>TRBV2|13|-|TRBJ1-1|TRBD1
TGTGCCAGCATCAGGGACAGGAACACTGAAGCTTTCTTT
CASIRDRNTEAFF
>TRBV7-7|16|-|TRBJ2-6|-
TGTGCTAGCAGCTTAGATACAGGGACTGGGGCCAACGTCCTGACTTTC
CASSLDTGTGANVLTF
>TRBV7-6|14|few|TRBJ2-1|TRBD1
TGTGCCAGCAGCTCCGGGACAGGTCACAATGAGCAGTTCTTC
CASSSGTGHNEQFF
>TRBV9|11|-|TRBJ1-3|-
TGTGCCAGCAGCTCCCAGGGCACCATATATTTT
CASSSQGTIYF
>TRBV18|15|-|TRBJ1-4|-
TGTGCCAGCTCACCACCGACAGAAAGAGGTGAAAAACTGTTTTTT
CASSPPTERGEKLFF
>TRBV11-2|13|-|TRBJ2-2|-
TGTGCCAGCAGCGTAGGGAACACCGGGGAGCTGTTTTTT
CASSVGNTGELFF
>TRBV7-9|13|medium-sized|TRBJ1-1|TRBD1
TGTGCCAGCAGCACAGGGGGAAGGACTGAAGCTTTCTTT
CASSTGGRTEAFF
>TRBV19|17|few|TRBJ1-6|TRBD1
TGTGCACAAAAGGCCAGGGGGATCTTCTCCTATAATTCACCCCTCCACTTT
CAQKARGIFSYNSPLHF
>TRBV6-6|13|-|TRBJ1-1|-
TGTGCCAGCAGTCGTAGGTTGAACACTGAAGCTTTCTTT
CASSRRLNTEAFF
>TRBV7-2|14|-|TRBJ1-2|TRBD1
TGTGCCAGCTCACAGGGGGCGCGGATCTATGGCTACACCTTC
CASSQGARIYGYTF
>TRBV7-6|19|-|TRBJ2-1|-
TGTGCCAGCAGCTTAGCTTTGGGGCTAGTCAAGAGCTCCTACAATGAGCAGTTCTTC
CASSLALGLVKSSYNEQFF
>TRBV7-9|15|-|TRBJ2-1|-
TGTGCCAGCAGCCCCCCTGGGAACAGGGACAATGAGCAGTTCTTC
CASSPPGNRDNEQFF
>TRBV4-1|15|few|TRBJ2-2|-
TGCGCCAGCAGCCAAGTTGGGGCGAACACCGGGGAGCTGTTTTTT
CASSQVGANTGELFF
>TRBV6-5|15|-|TRBJ1-1|-
TGTGCCAGCAGTTACTCGTACGGTGTGAACACTGAAGCTTTCTTT
CASSYSYGVNTEAFF
>TRBV19|13|-|TRBJ2-2|-
TGTGCCAGTAGTCTATCGGAAACCAAGGAGCTGTTTTTT
CASSLSETKELFF
>TRBV29-1|12|-|TRBJ1-2|-
TGCAGCGTTGGGGGGGGTCGGGCAGGCTACACCTTC
CSVGGGRAGYTF
>TRBV19|13|-|TRBJ1-1|-
TGTGCCAGTAGCTCAGGGCAGGGCACTGAAGCTTTCTTT
CASSSGQGTEAFF
>TRBV7-7|18|-|TRBJ2-5|TRBD1
TGTGCTAGCAGCTTAGTCGATCGCGGGACAGGGAAAGAAGAGACCCAGTACTTC
CASSLVDRGTGKEETQYF
>TRBV20-1|11|few|TRBJ2-3|-
TGCAGTGCTAGAGTTGGGGGTACGCAGTATTTT
CSARVGGTQYF
>TRBV9|15|-|TRBJ2-1|-
TGTGCCAGCAGCGTAGGCAGGGGTGAATTCTATGAGCAGTTCTTC
CASSVGRGEFYEQFF
>TRBV28|14|-|TRBJ2-1|-
TGTGCCAGCAGGACGAGTCGTCCCTACAATGAGCAGTTCTTC
CASRTSRPYNEQFF
>TRBV5-6|15|-|TRBJ2-7|-
TGTGCCAGCAACTCCCGGAAACAGGTGTCTCGGGAGCAGTACTTC
CASNSRKQVSREQYF
>TRBV4-2|13|-|TRBJ1-6|-
TGTGCCAGCAGCCAAGATCACACTACACCCCTCCACTTT
CASSQDHTTPLHF
>TRBV6-5|11|-|TRBJ2-1|-
TGTGCCAGCAGCTTCGGACAGGAGCAGTTCTTC
CASSFGQEQFF
>TRBV6-1|17|few|TRBJ1-5|TRBD1
TGTGCCAGCAGTGGTCAAATCGCGAAGGGGGCGGGACAGCCCCAGCATTTT
CASSGQIAKGAGQPQHF
>TRBV7-9|15|-|TRBJ2-5|-
TGTGCCAGCAGCTTGGGAGTAGGGGGACAAGAGACCCAGTACTTC
CASSLGVGGQETQYF
>TRBV5-1|14|medium-sized|TRBJ1-2|-
TGCGCCAGCAGCTTGGGGGACGGGAGCTATGGCTACACCTTC
CASSLGDGSYGYTF
>TRBV6-5|13|-|TRBJ1-5|-
TGTGCCAGCAGTTACGAAGTCAATCAGCCCCAGCATTTT
CASSYEVNQPQHF
>TRBV4-2|16|-|TRBJ2-3|TRBD2
TGTGCCAGCAGCCACTTTGGCGGGGGGAGCACAGATACGCAGTATTTT
CASSHFGGGSTDTQYF
>TRBV7-8|15|few|TRBJ2-5|TRBD2
TGTGCCAGCAGCGCGGGACTAGCATACCAAGAGACCCAGTACTTC
CASSAGLAYQETQYF
>TRBV6-5|14|-|TRBJ2-7|-
TGTGCCAGCAGTCGCCGACCGTGGGGGGACGAGCAGTACTTC
CASSRRPWGDEQYF
>TRBV7-2|13|-|TRBJ1-2|TRBD1
TGTGCCAGCAGCCCGGACAGGGATGGCGGCTACACCTTC
CASSPDRDGGYTF
>TRBV30|14|-|TRBJ2-7|-
TGTGCCTGGAGTCGAGGGACCCAGGGACTCGAGCAGTACTTC
CAWSRGTQGLEQYF
>TRBV11-2|12|once|TRBJ2-3|-
TGTGCCAGCAGCCTAGACAGGGATACGCAGTATTTT
CASSLDRDTQYF
>TRBV25-1|16|-|TRBJ2-7|TRBD2
TGTGCCAGCAGTGAATATCAAGGACTAGCGGGGATAACGCAGTACTTC
CASSEYQGLAGITQYF
>TRBV7-8|16|-|TRBJ2-5|TRBD2
TGTGCCAGCAGCTTCGTGTCCGGGGCGGGGGAAGAGACCCAGTACTTC
CASSFVSGAGEETQYF
>TRBV9|14|few|TRBJ2-3|-
TGTGCCAGCAGCGTAGCCCCCAGGACAGATACGCAGTATTTT
CASSVAPRTDTQYF
>TRBV2|12|few|TRBJ2-1|-
TGTGCCAGCAGTCTGCTAGCGCGTGAGCAGTTCTTC
CASSLLAREQFF
>TRBV30|14|-|TRBJ2-1|TRBD2
TGTGCCCTCGGGACTAGCGGGGGGGTGGCTGAGCAGTTCTTC
CALGTSGGVAEQFF
>TRBV18|16|-|TRBJ2-1|TRBD2
TGTGCCAGCTCACCATTCGCTAGCGGAGGATACAATGAGCAGTTCTTC
CASSPFASGGYNEQFF
>TRBV6-5|12|-|TRBJ1-2|-
TGTGCCAGCAGACAGGGAAAGTTTGGCTACACCTTC
CASRQGKFGYTF
>TRBV19|14|-|TRBJ1-5|TRBD1
TGTGCCACTCAGGACAGGGTGGGGAATCAGCCCCAGCATTTT
CATQDRVGNQPQHF
>TRBV7-2|16|-|TRBJ2-2|TRBD2
TGTGCCAGCAGCTTAGGACTAGCGGCGCCCACCGGGGAGCTGTTTTTT
CASSLGLAAPTGELFF
>TRBV30|11|-|TRBJ2-1|TRBD2
TGTGCCTGGGGACTAGGCGATGAGCAGTTCTTC
CAWGLGDEQFF
>TRBV27|20|-|TRBJ1-1|TRBD1
TGTGCCAGCAGGGATATACAGGGGGCGTCGGGGTATCTCATGAACACTGAAGCTTTCTTT
CASRDIQGASGYLMNTEAFF
>TRBV29-1|14|medium-sized|TRBJ1-1|-
TGCAGCGTTGAAGAGGCGGGGAGTTACACTGAAGCTTTCTTT
CSVEEAGSYTEAFF
>TRBV28|14|-|TRBJ2-7|-
TGTGCCAGCACCCAGGGCAGGCGAACCTACGAGCAGTACTTC
CASTQGRRTYEQYF
>TRBV6-1|14|-|TRBJ1-2|TRBD1
TGTGCCAGCAGAAGTGGACAGGGGAGCTATGGCTACACCTTC
CASRSGQGSYGYTF